These 15 T cell receptor beta chains share one sample of origin, sequenced in a study of blood T cell repertoires in COVID-19. The assay was immunoSEQ multiplex PCR, and TCRdb's table has in-frame clones only and misses some. Of 100,000 to 150,000 clones listed, 90% are singletons. The sample taken for sequencing was peripheral blood. These receptors were collected from a man in his 60s with COVID-19, enrolled during active disease.

The rearrangement joins TRBV28 to TRBJ1-1; the D gene is possibly TRBD1 (5 bases). CDR1 and CDR2 (germline): MDHEN, SYDVKM. V was trimmed by 7 bases and J by 0 bases, leaving 24 bases between them. CDR3 length: 18 amino acids. Written as DNA, the CDR3 is TGTGCCAGCACAGATCGAAACAGGACGCCTTACATGAACACTGAAGCTTTCTTT. This codes for CASTDRNRTPYMNTEAFF.

The chain employs TRBV27 and TRBJ1-1; 9 bases are a match to TRBD1. Germline V CDR1 and CDR2: MNHEY, SMNVEV (reference sequence). Unmatched junction bases numbered 10, after V lost 7 bases and J lost 4 bases. The CDR3 runs to 15 residues. For the CDR3, the DNA is TGTGCCAGCACCCCTTGGGACAGGGTGGGCACTGAAGCTTTCTTT. This encodes CASTPWDRVGTEAFF.

This clone was seen only once. CDR3 in amino acids: CATSDSREDEQFF. The CDR3 DNA reads as TGTGCCACCAGTGACTCCAGGGAGGATGAGCAGTTCTTC. The rearrangement joins TRBV24-1 to TRBJ2-1; TRBD2 might be the D (6 bases). CDR3 length equals 13 residues. Deletions cut 4 bases from V and 8 bases from J, with 11 bases between. Germline V gene lookup returns CDR1 KGHDR and CDR2 SFDVKD.

The J gene is TRBJ1-5, the V gene TRBV6-6; D is possibly TRBD1 (6 bases). This CDR3 region has 13 residues. With 10 bases removed from V and 6 bases from J, the gap between germline ends came to 16 bases. Germline V gene lookup returns CDR1 MNHNY and CDR2 SVGAGI (reference sequence). The CDR3 bases are TGTGCCACGCAAAACCGGACAGTTCAGCCCCAGCATTTT. This encodes CATQNRTVQPQHF.

The chain carries TRBV7-8 and TRBJ2-7; D may be TRBD1 (5 bases). This CDR3 region has 14 residues. The V end was cut by 10 bases, the J end by 2 bases, with 18 bases between. Germline V lookup: CDR1 SGHVS, CDR2 FQNEAQ. The CDR3 loop reads CATSIGPTAYEQYF. The CDR3 nucleotides are TGTGCCACCTCCATAGGGCCGACAGCCTACGAGCAGTACTTC.

The chain couples TRBV5-1 to TRBJ1-1, with D maybe TRBD1 (6 bases). CDR1 SGHRS and CDR2 YFSETQ come from the germline V gene. V dropped 4 bases and J dropped 1 base, with 17 bases sitting between them. The CDR3 sequence is 16 residues long. CDR3 sequence: CASSISPGQPNTEAFF. CDR3 sequence (DNA): TGCGCCAGCAGCATAAGTCCCGGACAGCCGAACACTGAAGCTTTCTTT.

The chain uses TRBV6-4 and TRBJ1-2; perhaps TRBD1 as D (6 bases). The V end was cut by 5 bases, the J end by 2 bases, with 9 bases between. The germline V gene has CDR1 MRHNA and CDR2 SNTAGT. The CDR3 spans 13 residues. The DNA for the CDR3 is TGTGCCAGCAGTCCAGACAGGAACTATGGCTACACCTTC. Amino acid sequence: CASSPDRNYGYTF.

The sample holds many counts of this clone. The rearrangement joins TRBV29-1 to TRBJ2-7; possible D gene TRBD2, 5 bases. Germline CDR1 and CDR2: SQVTM and ANQGSEA. Trimming took 4 bases from V and 2 from J, leaving 6 bases between them. CDR3 length equals 11 residues. The CDR3 DNA sequence: TGCAGCGTTGGGGAGACCTACGAGCAGTACTTC. Translation: CSVGETYEQYF.

The J gene is TRBJ2-1, the V gene TRBV24-1; 7 positions match TRBD1. The germline CDR1 and CDR2 sequences are KGHDR and SFDVKD. The CDR3 runs to 14 residues. With 4 bases clipped from V and 5 bases from J, the junction kept 4 bases outside the gene matches. CDR3 nucleotides: TGTGCCACCAGTGAGGACAGGAGAAACAATGAGCAGTTCTTC. Translation: CATSEDRRNNEQFF.

This clone was seen a handful of times. The V gene is TRBV28, the J gene TRBJ2-2; TRBD1 matches at 7 bases. The J segment lost 2 bases and the V segment lost 5 bases, leaving 5 bases of the junction unmatched. The CDR3 runs to 15 residues. Germline V lookup: CDR1 MDHEN, CDR2 SYDVKM. The CDR3 spells CASSPGGENTGELFF. The CDR3 DNA reads TGTGCCAGCAGTCCAGGGGGAGAAAACACCGGGGAGCTGTTTTTT. The variable domain in full, with the rest retrieved from reference TRBV28 and TRBJ2-2, is DVKVTQSSRYLVKRTGEKVFLECVQDMDHENMFWYRQDPGLGLRLIYFSYDVKMKEKGDIPEGYSVSREKKERFSLILESASTNQTSMYLCASSPGGENTGELFFGEGSRLTVL.

The chain employs TRBV7-9 and TRBJ1-1; D is unclear. There are 16 residues in the CDR3. Looked up from germline, CDR1 is SEHNR and CDR2 is FQNEAQ (reference sequence). The ends were cut back, 1 base at V and 0 bases at J, with 12 bases in the middle. The CDR3 sequence: CASSLDGTDMNTEAFF. In DNA, the CDR3 is TGTGCCAGCAGCTTAGATGGAACAGACATGAACACTGAAGCTTTCTTT. The entire variable domain, with the rest obtained from reference TRBV7-9 and TRBJ1-1, is as follows: DTGVSQNPRHKITKRGQNVTFRCDPISEHNRLYWYRQTLGQGPEFLTYFQNEAQLEKSRLLSDRFSAERPKGSFSTLEIQRTEQGDSAMYLCASSLDGTDMNTEAFFGQGTRLTVV.

V gene TRBV19 combines with J gene TRBJ1-2; 7 nucleotides line up with TRBD1. The CDR3 totals 16 residues. Losses at the gene ends were 3 bases for V and 2 bases for J; bases not matched to a gene: 9. Germline-derived CDR1 and CDR2 are LNHDA and SQIVND (reference sequence). The CDR3 protein is CASSMLPRGPNYGYTF. CDR3 DNA sequence: TGTGCCAGTAGTATGCTCCCTAGGGGGCCCAACTATGGCTACACCTTC.

The chain recombines TRBV30 with TRBJ1-5; 9 bases match TRBD1. CDR3 length: 13 residues. V lost 5 bases to trimming and J lost 7 bases; unmatched junction nucleotides: 6. CDR1 is GTSNPN, CDR2 SVGIG, per germline (reference sequence). CDR3 in amino acids: CAWSGTGNQPQHF. The CDR3 coding sequence is TGTGCCTGGTCCGGGACAGGGAACCAGCCCCAGCATTTT.

The chain uses TRBV28 and TRBJ2-3, with 7 bases aligning to TRBD1. The germline gives CDR1 MDHEN, CDR2 SYDVKM. V lost 7 bases, J lost 2 bases, and 12 bases stayed unmatched. This CDR3 comprises 16 residues. CDR3 in amino acids: CASTPGGATYTDTQYF. Written as DNA, the CDR3 is TGTGCCAGCACCCCAGGGGGAGCGACCTACACAGATACGCAGTATTTT. The whole variable domain, remainder taken from reference TRBV28 and TRBJ2-3, is DVKVTQSSRYLVKRTGEKVFLECVQDMDHENMFWYRQDPGLGLRLIYFSYDVKMKEKGDIPEGYSVSREKKERFSLILESASTNQTSMYLCASTPGGATYTDTQYFGPGTRLTVL.

The J gene is TRBJ1-2, the V gene TRBV12-3 or TRBV12-4; D perhaps matches TRBD1 (6 bases). With 4 bases removed from V and 5 bases from J, the gap between germline ends came to 11 bases. This CDR3 has 13 amino acids. CDR3 residues: CASSSLGGYGYTF. The DNA of the CDR3 is TGTGCCAGCAGTTCGCTAGGGGGATATGGCTACACCTTC.